Listed below are T cell receptor beta chains from one sample, sequenced in a study of T-cell reconstitution after alpha-beta-depleted transplantation in children. TCRdb called the PCR reads again in MiXCR, with one record for every CDR3 protein. This table holds 90,000 to 150,000 distinct CDR3 sequences, about 21% found once. The material was PBMCs, mostly from graft donor cells, obtained 180 days after TCRalphabeta/CD19-depleted stem cell transplant. The receptor source for this set is a male patient between 2 and 10 years old who had a stem cell transplant for chronic granulomatous disease, so the T cells may come from the graft donor. The CDR3 runs from the conserved cysteine through the conserved F or W. D genes are given only for firm matches. Clone sizes are given selectively: once, few, many, or a class where the clone is expanded.

TRBV7-2	few	TRBJ2-7	TRBD1	TGTGCCAGCAGCCGGGGGGCCGGGACAGGGGGCTACGAGCAGTACTTC	CASSRGAGTGGYEQYF
TRBV28	many	TRBJ2-3	.	TGTGCCAGCAGTCCCATCTGGACAGATACGCAGTATTTT	CASSPIWTDTQYF
TRBV29-1	once	TRBJ1-1	.	TGCAGCGTTGAACAGGGAAAGAAGGCTGAAGCTTTCTTT	CSVEQGKKAEAFF
TRBV6-4	.	TRBJ2-6	TRBD1	TGTGCCAGCAGTCCTAGGGGACAGTTAAGATCCCCTGGGGCCAACGTCCTGACTTTC	CASSPRGQLRSPGANVLTF
TRBV20-1	.	TRBJ2-2	.	TGCAGTGCTAGAGATAGCTATTCGGGGGCGCTCGACACCGGGGAGCTGTTTTTT	CSARDSYSGALDTGELFF
TRBV12-3/TRBV12-4	.	TRBJ1-6	TRBD1	TGTGCCAGCAGTCCGAAGCGACAGGGCAACGGGGGACCCCTCCACTTT	CASSPKRQGNGGPLHF
TRBV5-1	many	TRBJ2-2	.	TGCGCCAGCAGCTCCGGGGCGAACACCGGGGAGCTGTTTTTT	CASSSGANTGELFF
TRBV20-1	many	TRBJ2-1	TRBD2	TGCAGTGGCAGTACGGGACTAGCGAATGAGCAGTTCTTC	CSGSTGLANEQFF
TRBV7-2	many	TRBJ2-3	TRBD2	TGTGCCGGATCCCAGCGGGGGGGCCCAGATACGCAGTATTTT	CAGSQRGGPDTQYF
TRBV29-1	many	TRBJ1-6	.	TGCAGCGTTGCTTCAGCCTATAATTCACCCCTCCACTTT	CSVASAYNSPLHF
TRBV10-3	few	TRBJ2-3	.	TGTGCCATCAGTGAGTCGTCCGGGGGGCAGGCAGATACGCAGTATTTT	CAISESSGGQADTQYF
TRBV20-1	few	TRBJ2-3	.	TGCAGTGCCCGAGTACCCGGCACAGATACGCAGTATTTT	CSARVPGTDTQYF
TRBV5-1	many	TRBJ2-6	.	TGCGCCAGCAGCGTACAGGGTGACGGGGCCAACGTCCTGACTTTC	CASSVQGDGANVLTF
TRBV5-1	.	TRBJ2-7	TRBD2	TGCGCCAGCGCCCGGGGGGACTACGAGCAGTACTTC	CASARGDYEQYF
TRBV20-1	few	TRBJ2-5	TRBD2	TGCAGTGCCCGGAACGTCCTAGCGGGAGGAGAGACCCAGTACTTC	CSARNVLAGGETQYF
TRBV7-6	once	TRBJ2-1	TRBD1	TGTGCCAGCAGCTTTTTTGGTACTGGGACAGGTGACAATGAGCAGTTCTTC	CASSFFGTGTGDNEQFF
TRBV12-3/TRBV12-4	.	TRBJ2-5	.	TGTGCCAGCAGTTTCCAGGCGACCCAGTACTTC	CASSFQATQYF
TRBV29-1	many	TRBJ1-5	.	TGCAGCGCGGGGGCTCGCGGTCAGCCCCAGCATTTT	CSAGARGQPQHF
TRBV15	many	TRBJ2-5	.	TGTGCCACCAGCCAGGGGGGACTAAAAGAGACCCAGTACTTC	CATSQGGLKETQYF
TRBV5-5	few	TRBJ2-4	.	TGTGCCAGCAGCCTTCTTGGGGAAAACATTCAGTACTTC	CASSLLGENIQYF
TRBV6-1	.	TRBJ2-5	TRBD1	TGTGCCAGCAGTAATATACAGGGGGTGAGATACCAAGAGACCCAGTACTTC	CASSNIQGVRYQETQYF
TRBV5-1	.	TRBJ2-3	TRBD1	TGCGCCAGCAGCTTGGATACAGGGGGAACGCAGTATTTT	CASSLDTGGTQYF
TRBV28	.	TRBJ2-3	TRBD1	TGTGCCAGCAGTCTGTCAGGGGGCCCATACACAGATACGCAGTATTTT	CASSLSGGPYTDTQYF
TRBV6-5	few	TRBJ2-7	.	TGTGCCAGCAGTTACTCGAAGGAAACCTACGAGCAGTACTTC	CASSYSKETYEQYF
TRBV15	.	TRBJ2-5	.	TGTGCCACCAGCAGAGATCTGGGGGGTCGGGAGACCCAGTACTTC	CATSRDLGGRETQYF
TRBV12-3/TRBV12-4	few	TRBJ1-4	.	TGTGCCAGCAGTCCTGGGCCAGGGTATGGCGAAAAACTGTTTTTT	CASSPGPGYGEKLFF
TRBV6-5	.	TRBJ1-2	TRBD1	TGTGCCAGCAGTTACCGGGAAGGGGGCGATGGCTACACCTTC	CASSYREGGDGYTF
TRBV20-1	many	TRBJ2-5	TRBD2	TGCAGTGCCCCCTCCGGCGGGAGGGAGGGGACCCAGTACTTC	CSAPSGGREGTQYF
TRBV15	.	TRBJ2-5	.	TGTGCCACCAGCAGAGATCGTACAGGGCGAGAGACCCAGTACTTC	CATSRDRTGRETQYF
TRBV7-9	.	TRBJ2-5	.	TGTGCCAGCAGCTTCATCGAGGAGACCCAGTACTTC	CASSFIEETQYF
TRBV20-1	few	TRBJ1-5	.	TGCAGTGCTAGACAGGGGTTTGGTCAGCCCCAGCATTTT	CSARQGFGQPQHF
TRBV4-2	.	TRBJ2-1	TRBD2	TGTGCCAGCAGCCAAGTGGGAGGGCCTGTCAATGAGCAGTTCTTC	CASSQVGGPVNEQFF
TRBV6-5	few	TRBJ1-1	TRBD1	TGTGCCAGCAGTTCTACGGGACAGCACACTGAAGCTTTCTTT	CASSSTGQHTEAFF
TRBV20-1	many	TRBJ1-5	.	TGCAGTGCTAGAGAATGGCAGTACAATCAGCCCCAGCATTTT	CSAREWQYNQPQHF
TRBV6-1	few	TRBJ2-1	TRBD2	TGTGCCAGCAGAACGTTACGGCTAGCGGGGGACAATGAGCAGTTCTTC	CASRTLRLAGDNEQFF
TRBV5-1	few	TRBJ2-2	.	TGCGCCAGCAGCTTACACAGCCCGAACACCGGGGAGCTGTTTTTT	CASSLHSPNTGELFF
TRBV5-1	many	TRBJ2-3	.	TGCGCCAGCAGCTTCCTTCCTAGTGGCGCAGATACGCAGTATTTT	CASSFLPSGADTQYF
TRBV10-3	.	TRBJ2-5	TRBD1	TGTGCCATCAGTGAGGAGGGGGCGGCCCAAGAGACCCAGTACTTC	CAISEEGAAQETQYF
TRBV5-3	once	TRBJ2-7	TRBD1	TGTGCCAGGAGCTTTGGACAGGGAGCCGAGCAGTACTTC	CARSFGQGAEQYF
TRBV9	few	TRBJ2-3	TRBD1	TGTGCCAGCAGCGTCCAGGGGGCAGATACGCAGTATTTT	CASSVQGADTQYF
TRBV7-2	.	TRBJ2-3	TRBD2	TGTGCCAGCAGCATGGTAGCGGGGGGGCCGGGAGATACGCAGTATTTT	CASSMVAGGPGDTQYF
TRBV5-1	few	TRBJ2-3	TRBD1	TGCGCCAGCAGCCCCCGACAGGGATCGGTCCTGGATACGCAGTATTTT	CASSPRQGSVLDTQYF
TRBV5-1	few	TRBJ2-3	TRBD2	TGCGCCAGCAGCCCAAGGACTAGTTACACAGATACGCAGTATTTT	CASSPRTSYTDTQYF
TRBV7-8	.	TRBJ2-3	.	TGTGCCAGCAGCTTCTTAGTGCTACTCCAACCCACAGATACGCAGTATTTT	CASSFLVLLQPTDTQYF
TRBV2	many	TRBJ2-7	.	TGTGCCAGCAGTGATAAGGACACAACCGCGATCTCTGAAGAGCAGTACTTC	CASSDKDTTAISEEQYF
TRBV20-1	few	TRBJ2-7	.	TGCAGTGCTAGGACAGGATCTCTTGTCTACGAGCAGTACTTC	CSARTGSLVYEQYF
TRBV20-1	.	TRBJ2-5	TRBD2	TGCAGTGCTCCGCCTAGCGGGGTCAAAGAGACCCAGTACTTC	CSAPPSGVKETQYF
TRBV5-1	.	TRBJ2-3	.	TGCGCCAGCAGCCGCGAGCAATCGGCAGATACGCAGTATTTT	CASSREQSADTQYF
TRBV5-8	many	TRBJ1-6	.	TGTGCCAGCAGCTTGAGCAGGGTAGATGTACGGTCACCCCTCCACTTT	CASSLSRVDVRSPLHF
TRBV5-1	.	TRBJ2-7	.	TGCGCCAGCAGCTACCGGGGCCACCACGAGCAGTACTTC	CASSYRGHHEQYF
TRBV9	many	TRBJ1-2	.	TGTGCCAGCAGCGTAGGGAGACAGCCCTCAAACTATGGCTACACCTTC	CASSVGRQPSNYGYTF
TRBV11-2	few	TRBJ2-1	.	TGTGCCAGCAGCTTGGGTCCGCCGGGGGCACTCTACAATGAGCAGTTCTTC	CASSLGPPGALYNEQFF
TRBV12-3/TRBV12-4	many	TRBJ1-1	.	TGTGCCAGCAGTGTCCCAGGGTCCCCTGAAGCTTTCTTT	CASSVPGSPEAFF
TRBV5-1	few	TRBJ2-1	TRBD2	TGCGCCAGCAGCTCGACTAGCGGGAGAGGATTGGGTCCCAATGAGCAGTTCTTC	CASSSTSGRGLGPNEQFF